What follows are 7 T cell receptor beta chains derived from one specimen sequenced in a study of metastatic and nonmetastatic thyroid tumors. TCRdb re-called clones from the PCR reads using MiXCR. The table includes roughly 53,000 clones, 20% to 25% detected once. Thyroid surgery was performed in patients who had received no treatment beforehand. The sample taken for sequencing was blood. The receptors originated from a female donor with papillary thyroid cancer or a benign thyroid nodule (not recorded which). Some clones in this sample may be carry-over from other donors' samples.

This clone was picked up many times. The CDR3 DNA reads TGTGCCAGCAGCCGAGCGGGAGTAGGAGATACGCAGTATTTT. As protein: CASSRAGVGDTQYF. The chain has TRBV7-8 and TRBJ2-3; the match to TRBD2 covers 8 bases. There are 14 residues in the CDR3. The junction had 6 bases not matched to a gene; V was cut back by 5 bases and J by 5 bases. Germline V gene data show CDR1 as SGHVS and CDR2 as FQNEAQ.

Worth noting for this clone: At one of its ends the junction is not consistent with the germline gene, which may arise from a read error. This chain links TRBV7-2 with TRBJ2-7; 12 bases are a match to TRBD2. Germline CDR1 is SGHTA and CDR2 is FQGNSA. The CDR3 sequence is 15 residues long. CDR3 coding DNA: TGTGCCAGCAGCTCGAGGACTAGCGGGACCTACGAGAAGTACTTC. It yields the protein CASSSRTSGTYEKYF.

This clone showed up just a few times. The rearrangement links TRBV12-3 or TRBV12-4 to TRBJ2-7; 7 bases match TRBD2. J gave up 6 bases and V 3 bases, and 8 bases lay outside the gene matches. The length of the CDR3 is 14 residues. The DNA for the CDR3 is TGTGCCAGCAGTTTGACGGGGGGTGTAGCCGAGCAGTACTTC. It codes for CASSLTGGVAEQYF.

This clone was picked up many times. This chain links TRBV6-1 with TRBJ2-5, with D perhaps being TRBD1 or TRBD2 (7 bases each). CDR1 and CDR2 from the germline V gene are MNHNS and SASEGT. The CDR3 length is 15 residues. The V end lost 0 bases, the J end lost 6 bases, and 14 bases lay between the germline ends. CDR3 sequence: CASSEAAGGEKTQYF. The CDR3 DNA reads as TGTGCCAGCAGTGAAGCGGCAGGGGGGGAAAAGACCCAGTACTTC.

This clone has a single count. A junction boundary mismatches the germline segment, possibly from a read error. The chain has TRBV3-1 and TRBJ2-7; 7 bases match TRBD2. Germline CDR1 is LGHDT and CDR2 is YNNKEL (reference sequence). CDR3 length: 13 amino acids. The CDR3 nucleotides are TGTGCCAGCTCCCGTGGGGCTAGCGGAGAGCATTACTTC. Its protein is CASSRGASGEHYF.

The chain couples TRBV7-9 to TRBJ1-4; D is unresolved. The CDR3 is 14 amino acids. Germline V CDR1 and CDR2: SEHNR, FQNEAQ (reference sequence). Trimming shortened V by 1 base and J by 4 bases, and 7 bases separated the two germline ends. The CDR3 coding sequence is TGTGCCAGCAGCTTAGTGGGAAATAATGAAAAACTGTTTTTT. Encoded protein: CASSLVGNNEKLFF.

This clone was seen at least ten times. The rearrangement joins TRBV11-1 to TRBJ1-3; 7 nucleotides align to TRBD1. This CDR3 has 16 residues. Trimming took 3 bases from V and 3 from J; bases not matched to a gene: 8. Germline lookup yields CDR1 SGHAT and CDR2 FQDESV (reference sequence). The CDR3 DNA reads TGTGCCAGCAGCTTGCTGACAGGGCCCGGTGGAAACACCATATATTTT. As protein: CASSLLTGPGGNTIYF. The whole variable domain, filled in from reference TRBV11-1 and TRBJ1-3, reads EAEVAQSPRYKITEKSQAVAFWCDPISGHATLYWYRQILGQGPELLVQFQDESVVDDSQLPKDRFSAERLKGVDSTLKIQPAELGDSAMYLCASSLLTGPGGNTIYFGEGSWLTVV.